A selection of T cell receptor beta chains follows, all from one sample in a study of CD8 T cells in Susac syndrome. Each CDR3 protein gets one entry after TCRdb re-called the immunoSEQ multiplex PCR reads with MiXCR. The data contain hundreds of thousands of distinct CDR3 sequences, over 85% of them seen just once; the ten biggest clones take up approximately 0.07%. The source material was CD4+ T cells from PBMCs. These receptors all come from a human donor with multiple sclerosis. The CDR3 runs from the conserved cysteine through the conserved F or W.

J	length	V	CDR3
TRBJ1-1	18	TRBV3-1	CASSQLGQPLSTNTEAFF
TRBJ2-1	15	TRBV5-1	CASSPMGQGNNEQFF
TRBJ1-2	15	TRBV6-5	CASSYSGASRDGYTF
TRBJ2-2	14	TRBV5-1	CASSLVDSTGELFF
TRBJ1-4	12	TRBV2	CASSEGAYGLFF
TRBJ2-5	20	TRBV7-8	CASSLARAGRAGMERETQYF
TRBJ1-1	15	TRBV6-1	CASSSTPSVNTEAFF
TRBJ2-5	13	TRBV7-9	CASSPLGGETQYF
TRBJ1-3	15	TRBV12-3/TRBV12-4	CASSFGQGYGNTIYF
TRBJ1-2	13	TRBV6-5	CASRLDREGGYTF
TRBJ1-2	15	TRBV29-1	CSVAGGSGINYGYTF
TRBJ2-3	15	TRBV11-3	CASTSEALGTDTQYF
TRBJ2-3	15	TRBV20-1	CSAMGGGAGTDTQYF
TRBJ1-4	12	TRBV4-1	CASSIRGEKLFF
TRBJ1-4	14	TRBV6-6	CASSPGTANKKLFF
TRBJ2-2	16	TRBV9	CASSVFDTLNTGELFF
TRBJ1-6	14	TRBV11-2	CASTDPWGGSPLHF
TRBJ2-7	14	TRBV5-6	CASSLSGVRYEQYF
TRBJ1-5	16	TRBV12-3/TRBV12-4	CASDLGHPGVNQPQHF
TRBJ2-7	14	TRBV6-5	CANRRTLGQDEQYF
TRBJ2-5	16	TRBV4-1	CASSQGDLAGEETQYF
TRBJ1-2	13	TRBV30	CAWAAGANYGYTF
TRBJ2-7	12	TRBV28	CASSPDTDEQYF
TRBJ1-4	14	TRBV29-1	CSAKTPGGGEKLFF
TRBJ2-1	16	TRBV9	CASSRSGVAGYNEQFF